A selection of T cell receptor beta chains follows, all from one sample in a study of T cells after yellow fever vaccination. Each CDR3 protein gets one entry after TCRdb re-called the 5' RACE reads with MiXCR. The data hold a few hundred thousand distinct CDR3 sequences, with 13% observed a single time. The sequenced sample was CD4+ T cells sorted from PBMCs, obtained 45 days after the yellow fever booster vaccination. These receptor sequences come from a man younger than 40 who received the YFV17D yellow fever vaccine. The CDR3 runs from the conserved cysteine through the conserved F or W. A D gene is named only where the DNA matches it firmly. A clone size is listed for some rows: how often the clone was seen (once, few, many), or a class if it is expanded.

j_gene,d_gene,v_gene,len,abundance,CDR3nt,CDR3aa
TRBJ2-5,TRBD1,TRBV6-1,15,many,TGTGCCAGCAGTCCGCTAGGACAGGGAGCCAGGACCCAGTACTTC,CASSPLGQGARTQYF
TRBJ2-1,TRBD2,TRBV2,13,.,TGTGCCAGCAGTGGACTAGCGGGTGGTGAGCAGTTCTTC,CASSGLAGGEQFF
TRBJ1-3,TRBD1,TRBV20-1,15,many,TGCAGTGCTCCTAGGACAGGGACTCCTGGAAACACCATATATTTT,CSAPRTGTPGNTIYF
TRBJ2-3,.,TRBV5-4,15,.,TGTGCCAGCAAAACCGGGTCCCAGGTATCGGATACGCAGTATTTT,CASKTGSQVSDTQYF
TRBJ2-3,.,TRBV5-1,15,many,TGCGCCAGCACGCTGGACGGAACTAGCACAGATACGCAGTATTTT,CASTLDGTSTDTQYF
TRBJ2-7,.,TRBV29-1,13,few,TGCAGCGTTGAAGTAGGGACCTCATACGAGCAGTACTTC,CSVEVGTSYEQYF
TRBJ2-3,TRBD2,TRBV2,14,.,TGTGCCAGCAGTCTAGCGGGAGGGCCATACATCAAGTATTTT,CASSLAGGPYIKYF
TRBJ2-1,.,TRBV20-1,11,few,TGCAGTGCTAGAAAAGGCAGCCACACGTTCTTC,CSARKGSHTFF
TRBJ2-3,.,TRBV20-1,13,.,TGCAGTGCCTCCGGCCAGGGAACAGATACGCAGTATTTT,CSASGQGTDTQYF
TRBJ2-1,.,TRBV20-1,14,few,TGCAGTGCTAGGTCCGGACGACACTACAATGAGCAGTTCTTC,CSARSGRHYNEQFF
TRBJ2-5,.,TRBV3-1,14,few,TGTGCCAGCAGTACGGCGGTACGGGGGGAGACCCAGTACTTC,CASSTAVRGETQYF
TRBJ2-3,TRBD2,TRBV9,14,few,TGTGCCAGCAGCGTTCGGGGGGGAGTAGATACGCAGTATTTT,CASSVRGGVDTQYF
TRBJ2-7,.,TRBV5-6,13,.,TGTGCCAGCAGCGGGGGGATTGGATACGAGCAGTACTTC,CASSGGIGYEQYF
TRBJ2-3,.,TRBV7-9,12,.,TGTGCCAGCAGGCAAATGACCGATACGCAGTATTTT,CASRQMTDTQYF
TRBJ1-5,.,TRBV7-2,13,few,TGTGCCAGCAGCCTGGACCAAAATCAGCCCCAGCATTTT,CASSLDQNQPQHF
TRBJ1-4,.,TRBV12-3/TRBV12-4,14,.,TGTGCCAGCAGCCCCGCGGGCACTAATGAAAAACTGTTTTTT,CASSPAGTNEKLFF
TRBJ2-1,TRBD2,TRBV7-2,14,.,TGTGCCAGCAGTTCGAGTGGGAGGGCCGGTGAGCAGTTCTTC,CASSSSGRAGEQFF
TRBJ1-2,.,TRBV5-1,13,.,TGCGCCAGCAGCTTCGGTCATGACGATGGCTACACCTTC,CASSFGHDDGYTF
TRBJ2-5,.,TRBV6-2/TRBV6-3,13,.,TGTGCCAGCACCCAATCCAGGGATTTGACCCAGTACTTC,CASTQSRDLTQYF
TRBJ2-5,TRBD2,TRBV20-1,15,.,TGCAGTGCTGAGCCCTTGCGGGAGGGGCATGAGACCCAGTACTTC,CSAEPLREGHETQYF
TRBJ2-2,.,TRBV28,14,once,TGTGCCAGCAGTTTATACGCGGGCTCCGGGGAGCTGTTTTTT,CASSLYAGSGELFF
TRBJ2-7,.,TRBV20-1,12,few,TGCAGTGCTAGAGTCGCGAGGTACGAGCAGTACTTC,CSARVARYEQYF
TRBJ2-2,TRBD2,TRBV29-1,13,few,TGCAGCGTTGGGACTAGGCGGACCGGGGAGCTGTTTTTT,CSVGTRRTGELFF
TRBJ2-1,TRBD1,TRBV24-1,16,.,TGTGCCACCAGTGATCCTACAGGGGGCTGGCTCAATGAGCAGTTCTTC,CATSDPTGGWLNEQFF
TRBJ2-1,.,TRBV28,12,few,TGTGCCAGCACGTTTGCAAAGACTGAGCAGTTCTTC,CASTFAKTEQFF
TRBJ2-7,TRBD1,TRBV12-3/TRBV12-4,16,.,TGTGCCAGCAGTTGGCCGGGACAGGGGATGGGAGACGAGCAGTACTTC,CASSWPGQGMGDEQYF
TRBJ2-7,.,TRBV14,15,.,TGTGCCAGCAGCCGGCTGGGGAAGACAGACTACGAGCAGTACTTC,CASSRLGKTDYEQYF
TRBJ1-2,.,TRBV14,12,once,TGTGCCAGCAGCCAAGAATATCGTGGCTACACCTTC,CASSQEYRGYTF
TRBJ2-5,TRBD2,TRBV7-2,16,.,TGTGCCAGCAGACCTGCCCCCGGAAGCGGGATAGAGACCCAGTACTTC,CASRPAPGSGIETQYF
TRBJ2-7,TRBD2,TRBV6-1,13,.,TGTGCCAGCCGGAGGCGGGAGAGCTACGAGCAGTACTTC,CASRRRESYEQYF
TRBJ2-5,.,TRBV24-1,13,.,TGTGCCACCAGTGACCCAGACAAGGAGACCCAGTACTTC,CATSDPDKETQYF
TRBJ2-1,TRBD1,TRBV15,15,many,TGTGCCACCAGCAGGACCGGGACAGCTTACAATGAGCAGTTCTTC,CATSRTGTAYNEQFF
TRBJ2-7,.,TRBV29-1,15,few,TGCAGCGTAGGTACCGGCGGACTGGGGTCCTACGAGCAGTACTTC,CSVGTGGLGSYEQYF
TRBJ1-4,.,TRBV6-5,17,few,TGTGCCAGCAGTTACTCTCGAAGGACGGCAGGGAATGAAAAACTGTTTTTT,CASSYSRRTAGNEKLFF
TRBJ2-7,TRBD1,TRBV11-2,15,.,TGTGCCAGCAGACATCCGGGACAGGGTCCAGACGAGCAGTACTTC,CASRHPGQGPDEQYF
TRBJ2-1,TRBD2,TRBV20-1,14,few,TGCAGTGCTTTGCTAGCGGGAGGGTTCAATGAGCAGTTCTTC,CSALLAGGFNEQFF
TRBJ2-7,.,TRBV7-2,11,.,TGTGCCAGCAGCCGCCGTGGGGAGCAGTACTTC,CASSRRGEQYF
TRBJ2-4,.,TRBV6-5,15,few,TGTGCCAGCAGTTCCCCCACGTCAACGGGAAACATTCAGTACTTC,CASSSPTSTGNIQYF
TRBJ2-1,TRBD1,TRBV19,16,few,TGTGCCAGTAGTATTAGGACAGGGACTTCCTACAATGAGCAGTTCTTC,CASSIRTGTSYNEQFF
TRBJ2-2,TRBD1,TRBV15,15,.,TGTGCCACCAGCAGGGGACAGGGAGGTACCGGGGAGCTGTTTTTT,CATSRGQGGTGELFF
TRBJ2-5,.,TRBV28,12,.,TGTGCCAGCAGTTTATACGGAAGAACCCAGTACTTC,CASSLYGRTQYF
TRBJ2-1,.,TRBV7-9,14,few,TGTGCCAGCAGCCAGAAAGCGGTACCCAATGAGCAGTTCTTC,CASSQKAVPNEQFF
TRBJ2-3,TRBD2,TRBV5-1,16,few,TGCGCCAGCAGCTTGGATACTAGCGGGACCACAGATACGCAGTATTTT,CASSLDTSGTTDTQYF
TRBJ2-7,.,TRBV15,15,few,TGTGCCACCGCGCCCACCCCACATCTGGTAGACGAGCAGTACTTC,CATAPTPHLVDEQYF
TRBJ2-5,.,TRBV7-2,11,few,TGTGCCAGCAGCTTAATCGAGACCCAGTACTTC,CASSLIETQYF
TRBJ2-6,.,TRBV11-2,13,few,TGTGCCAGCGGGTTGGCGGGGGCCAACGTCCTGACTTTC,CASGLAGANVLTF
TRBJ2-4,.,TRBV11-2,11,.,TGTGCCAGCAGCTTAGTAGGCCCGAGGTACTTC,CASSLVGPRYF
TRBJ2-3,TRBD1,TRBV6-1,15,.,TGTGCCAGCAGACAGCCGGGACAGGGCACAGATACGCAGTATTTT,CASRQPGQGTDTQYF